This TCR beta chain was retrieved from a study of T cell repertoires in cytomegalovirus infection. There are many counts of this clonotype. The antigen is not known. This CDR3 spans 12 amino acids. Trimming removed 8 bases from V and 9 bases from J, with 14 bases in between. Per germline, CDR1 SGHVS and CDR2 FQNEAQ. MiXCR, run by TCRdb on the reads, gives a single entry per CDR3 protein. The table lists 60,000 to 85,000 distinct CDR3 sequences, 22% of them singletons. Sequenced: PBMCs, sequenced either directly or after in vitro stimulation (not recorded which). The receptor's source is a human donor in good health (CMV status not recorded). Some clones in this sample may be carry-over from other donors' samples. The chain is built from TRBV7-8 and TRBJ2-1; tentatively, D is TRBD1 or TRBD2 (5 bases each). The CDR3 reads CASGLFGGEQFF. In DNA, the CDR3 is TGTGCCAGCGGTTTGTTTGGGGGTGAGCAGTTCTTC.